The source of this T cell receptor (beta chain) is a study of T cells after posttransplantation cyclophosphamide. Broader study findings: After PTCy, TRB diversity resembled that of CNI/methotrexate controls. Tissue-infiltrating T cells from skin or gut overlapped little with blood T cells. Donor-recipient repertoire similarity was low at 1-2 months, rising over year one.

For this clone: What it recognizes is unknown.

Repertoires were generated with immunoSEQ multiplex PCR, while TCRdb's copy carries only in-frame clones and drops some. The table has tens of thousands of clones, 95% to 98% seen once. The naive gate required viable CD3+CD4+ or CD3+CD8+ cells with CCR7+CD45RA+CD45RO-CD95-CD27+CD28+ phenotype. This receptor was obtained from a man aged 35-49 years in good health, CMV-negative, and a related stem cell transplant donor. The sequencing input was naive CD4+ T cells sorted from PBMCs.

CDR3 coding DNA: TGTGCTTACCGACCAGCGGGCACAGATACGCAGTATTTT. This gives the protein CAYRPAGTDTQYF. The J gene is TRBJ2-3, the V gene TRBV28; D is perhaps TRBD2 (5 bases). This CDR3 contains 13 residues. CDR1 and CDR2 (germline): MDHEN, SYDVKM. The whole variable domain, filled in from reference TRBV28 and TRBJ2-3, reads DVKVTQSSRYLVKRTGEKVFLECVQDMDHENMFWYRQDPGLGLRLIYFSYDVKMKEKGDIPEGYSVSREKKERFSLILESASTNQTSMYLCAYRPAGTDTQYFGPGTRLTVL.